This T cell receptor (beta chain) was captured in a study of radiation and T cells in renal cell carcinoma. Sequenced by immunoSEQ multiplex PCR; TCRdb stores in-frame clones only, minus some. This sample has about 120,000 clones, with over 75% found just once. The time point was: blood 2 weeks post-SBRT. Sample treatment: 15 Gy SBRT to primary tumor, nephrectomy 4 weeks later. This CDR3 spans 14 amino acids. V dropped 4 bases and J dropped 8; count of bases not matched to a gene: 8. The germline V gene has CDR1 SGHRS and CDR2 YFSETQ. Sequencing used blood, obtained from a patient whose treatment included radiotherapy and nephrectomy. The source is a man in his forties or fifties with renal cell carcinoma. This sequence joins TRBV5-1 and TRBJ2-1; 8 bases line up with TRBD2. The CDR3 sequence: CASSREGPLYEQFF. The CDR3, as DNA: TGCGCCAGCAGCCGGGAGGGCCCTTTGTATGAGCAGTTCTTC.